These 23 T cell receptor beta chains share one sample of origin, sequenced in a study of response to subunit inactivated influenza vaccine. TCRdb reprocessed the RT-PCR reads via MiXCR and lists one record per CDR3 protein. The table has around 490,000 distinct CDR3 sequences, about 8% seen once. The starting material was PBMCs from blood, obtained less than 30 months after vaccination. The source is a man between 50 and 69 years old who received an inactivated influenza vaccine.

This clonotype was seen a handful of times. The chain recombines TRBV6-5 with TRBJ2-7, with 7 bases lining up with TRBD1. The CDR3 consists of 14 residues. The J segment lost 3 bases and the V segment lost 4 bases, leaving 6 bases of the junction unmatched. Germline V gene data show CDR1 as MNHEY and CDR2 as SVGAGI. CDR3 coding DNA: TGTGCCAGCAGTTCCCGACAGGGCAACTACGAGCAGTACTTC. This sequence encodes CASSSRQGNYEQYF.

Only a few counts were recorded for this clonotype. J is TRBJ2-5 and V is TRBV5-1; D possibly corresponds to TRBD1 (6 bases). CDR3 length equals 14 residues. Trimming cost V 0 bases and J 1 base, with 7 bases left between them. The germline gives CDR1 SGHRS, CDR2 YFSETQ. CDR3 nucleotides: TGCGCCAGCAGCTTGGGGGACACCCAAGAGACCCAGTACTTC. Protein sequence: CASSLGDTQETQYF.

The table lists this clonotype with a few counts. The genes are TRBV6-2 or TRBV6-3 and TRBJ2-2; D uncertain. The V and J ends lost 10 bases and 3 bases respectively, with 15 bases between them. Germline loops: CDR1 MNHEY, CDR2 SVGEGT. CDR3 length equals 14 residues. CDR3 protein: CATGLLGDTGELFF. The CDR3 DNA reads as TGTGCCACCGGCCTCCTTGGCGACACCGGGGAGCTGTTTTTT.

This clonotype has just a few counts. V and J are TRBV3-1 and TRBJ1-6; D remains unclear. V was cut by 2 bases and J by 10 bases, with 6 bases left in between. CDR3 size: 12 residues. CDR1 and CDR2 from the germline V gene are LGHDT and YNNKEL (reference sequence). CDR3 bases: TGTGCCAGCAGCCAAATGGGCTCACCCCTCCACTTT. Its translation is CASSQMGSPLHF.

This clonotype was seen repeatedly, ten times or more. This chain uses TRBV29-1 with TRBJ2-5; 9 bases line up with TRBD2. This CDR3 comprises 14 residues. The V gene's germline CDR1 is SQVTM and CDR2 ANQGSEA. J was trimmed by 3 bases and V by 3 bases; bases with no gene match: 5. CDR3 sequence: CSVDSGGSEETQYF. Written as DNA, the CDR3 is TGCAGCGTTGACAGCGGGGGGTCAGAAGAGACCCAGTACTTC.

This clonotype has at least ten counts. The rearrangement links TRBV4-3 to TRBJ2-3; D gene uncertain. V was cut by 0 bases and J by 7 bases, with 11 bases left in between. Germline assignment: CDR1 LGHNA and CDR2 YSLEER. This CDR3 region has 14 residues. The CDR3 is CASSQEGLANTQYF. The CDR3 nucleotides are TGCGCCAGCAGCCAAGAGGGTCTGGCTAATACGCAGTATTTT.

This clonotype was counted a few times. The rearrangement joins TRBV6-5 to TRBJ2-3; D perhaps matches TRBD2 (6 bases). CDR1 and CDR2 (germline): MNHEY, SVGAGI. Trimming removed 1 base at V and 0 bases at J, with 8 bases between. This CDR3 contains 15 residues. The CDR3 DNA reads TGTGCCAGCAGTTACTACGGGACTAGCACAGATACGCAGTATTTT. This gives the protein CASSYYGTSTDTQYF.

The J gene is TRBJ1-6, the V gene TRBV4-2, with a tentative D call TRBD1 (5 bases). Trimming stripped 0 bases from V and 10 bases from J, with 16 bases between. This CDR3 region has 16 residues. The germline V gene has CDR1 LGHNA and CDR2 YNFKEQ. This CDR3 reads CASSQEHGAGRSPLHF. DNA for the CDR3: TGTGCCAGCAGCCAAGAGCACGGGGCCGGGAGGTCACCCCTCCACTTT.

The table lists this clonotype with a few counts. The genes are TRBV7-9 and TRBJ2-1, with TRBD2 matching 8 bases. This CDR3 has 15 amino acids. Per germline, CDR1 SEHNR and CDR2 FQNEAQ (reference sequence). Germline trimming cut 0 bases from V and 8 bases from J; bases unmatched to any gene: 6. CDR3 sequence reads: CASSLAAGVWDEQFF. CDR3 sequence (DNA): TGTGCCAGCAGCTTAGCAGCGGGAGTTTGGGATGAGCAGTTCTTC.

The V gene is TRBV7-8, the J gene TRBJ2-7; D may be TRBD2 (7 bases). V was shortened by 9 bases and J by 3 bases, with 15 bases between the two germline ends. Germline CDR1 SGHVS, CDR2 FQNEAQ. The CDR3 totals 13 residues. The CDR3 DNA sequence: TGTGCCAGTCTTAAGGGAGGGGGCTACGAGCAGTACTTC. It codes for CASLKGGGYEQYF.

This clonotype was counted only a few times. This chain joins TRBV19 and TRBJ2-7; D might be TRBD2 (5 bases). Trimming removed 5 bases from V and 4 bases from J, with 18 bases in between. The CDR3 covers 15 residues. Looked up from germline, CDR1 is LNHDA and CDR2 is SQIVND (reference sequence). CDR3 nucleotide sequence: TGTGCCAGTAGTTCCGGGATTTGGCGAGGGTACGAGCAGTACTTC. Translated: CASSSGIWRGYEQYF.

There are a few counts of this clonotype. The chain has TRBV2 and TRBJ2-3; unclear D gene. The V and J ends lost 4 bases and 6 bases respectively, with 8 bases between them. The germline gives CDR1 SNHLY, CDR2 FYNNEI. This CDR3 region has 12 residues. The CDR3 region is CASSAGFDTQYF. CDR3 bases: TGTGCCAGCAGTGCCGGGTTCGATACGCAGTATTTT. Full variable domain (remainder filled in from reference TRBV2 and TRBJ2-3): EPEVTQTPSHQVTQMGQEVILRCVPISNHLYFYWYRQILGQKVEFLVSFYNNEISEKSEIFDDQFSVERPDGSNFTLKIRSTKLEDSAMYFCASSAGFDTQYFGPGTRLTVL.

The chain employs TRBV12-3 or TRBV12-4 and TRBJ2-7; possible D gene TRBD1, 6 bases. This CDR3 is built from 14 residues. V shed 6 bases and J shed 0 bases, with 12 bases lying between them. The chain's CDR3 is CASSPRDNSYEQYF. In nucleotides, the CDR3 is TGTGCCAGCAGCCCCCGGGACAACTCCTACGAGCAGTACTTC.

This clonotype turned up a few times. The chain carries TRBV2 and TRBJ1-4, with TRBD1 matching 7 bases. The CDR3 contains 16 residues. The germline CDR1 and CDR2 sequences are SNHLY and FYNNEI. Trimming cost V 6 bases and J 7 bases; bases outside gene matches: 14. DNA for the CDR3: TGTGCCAGCAGGGAACTAGACAGGGCCGGCGGTGAAAAACTGTTTTTT. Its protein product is CASRELDRAGGEKLFF.

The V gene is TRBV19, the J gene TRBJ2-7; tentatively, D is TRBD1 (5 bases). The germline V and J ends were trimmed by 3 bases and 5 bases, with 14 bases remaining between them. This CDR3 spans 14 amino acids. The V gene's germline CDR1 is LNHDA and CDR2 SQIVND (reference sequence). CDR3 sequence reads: CASSMMAGFHEQYF. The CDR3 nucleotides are TGTGCCAGTAGTATGATGGCAGGGTTCCACGAGCAGTACTTC.

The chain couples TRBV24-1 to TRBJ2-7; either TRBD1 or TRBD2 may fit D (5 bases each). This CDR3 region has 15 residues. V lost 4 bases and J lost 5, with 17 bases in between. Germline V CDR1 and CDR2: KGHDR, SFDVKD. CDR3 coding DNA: TGTGCCACCAGTGAGCCCGGGACCCTGCTCCACGAGCAGTACTTC. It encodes CATSEPGTLLHEQYF.

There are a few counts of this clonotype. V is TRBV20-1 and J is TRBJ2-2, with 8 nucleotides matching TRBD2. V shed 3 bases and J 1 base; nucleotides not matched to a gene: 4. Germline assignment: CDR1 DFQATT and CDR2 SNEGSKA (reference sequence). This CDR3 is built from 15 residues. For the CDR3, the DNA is TGCAGTGCTAGGAAGAGCGGGGGGAACACCGGGGAGCTGTTTTTT. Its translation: CSARKSGGNTGELFF.

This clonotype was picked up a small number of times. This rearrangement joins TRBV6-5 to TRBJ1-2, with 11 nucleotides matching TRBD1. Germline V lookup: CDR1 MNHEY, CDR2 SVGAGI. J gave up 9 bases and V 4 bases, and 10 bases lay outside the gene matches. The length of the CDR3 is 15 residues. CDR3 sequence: CASSSINRDRGSYTF. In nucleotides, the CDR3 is TGTGCCAGCAGTTCTATCAACCGGGACAGGGGGAGCTACACCTTC.

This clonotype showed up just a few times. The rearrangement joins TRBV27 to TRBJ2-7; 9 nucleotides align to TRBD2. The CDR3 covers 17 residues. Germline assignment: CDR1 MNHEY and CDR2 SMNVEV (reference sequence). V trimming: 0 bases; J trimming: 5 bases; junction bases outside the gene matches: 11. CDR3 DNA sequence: TGTGCCAGCAGTTTATCCCTAGCGGGACTCCTAGGCGACGAGCAGTACTTC. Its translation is CASSLSLAGLLGDEQYF.

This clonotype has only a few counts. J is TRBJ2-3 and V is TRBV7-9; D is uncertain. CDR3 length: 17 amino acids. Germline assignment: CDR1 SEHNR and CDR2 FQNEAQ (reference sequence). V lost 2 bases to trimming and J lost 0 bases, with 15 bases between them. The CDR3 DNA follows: TGTGCCAGCAGCTTAATGGGTCGTTTTCCTAGCACAGATACGCAGTATTTT. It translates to CASSLMGRFPSTDTQYF.

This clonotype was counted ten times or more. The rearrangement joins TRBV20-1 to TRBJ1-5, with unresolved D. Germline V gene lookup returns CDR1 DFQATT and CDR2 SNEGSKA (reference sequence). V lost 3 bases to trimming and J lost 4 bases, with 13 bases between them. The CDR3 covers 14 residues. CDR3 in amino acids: CSASLGPRNQPQHF. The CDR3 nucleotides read TGCAGTGCTAGTCTGGGCCCAAGGAATCAGCCCCAGCATTTT.

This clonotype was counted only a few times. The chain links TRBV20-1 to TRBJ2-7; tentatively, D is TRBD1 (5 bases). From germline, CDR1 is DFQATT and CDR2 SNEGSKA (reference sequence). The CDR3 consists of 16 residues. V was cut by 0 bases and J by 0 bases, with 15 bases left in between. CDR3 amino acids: CSARDPTDRYSYEQYF. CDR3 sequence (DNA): TGCAGTGCTAGAGACCCTACAGACAGATACTCCTACGAGCAGTACTTC.

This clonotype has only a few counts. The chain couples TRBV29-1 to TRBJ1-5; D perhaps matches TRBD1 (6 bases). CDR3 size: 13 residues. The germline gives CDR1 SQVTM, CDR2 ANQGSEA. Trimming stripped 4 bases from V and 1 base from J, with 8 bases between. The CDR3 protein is CSVGGGSNQPQHF. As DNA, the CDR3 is TGCAGCGTTGGGGGGGGCAGCAATCAGCCCCAGCATTTT.